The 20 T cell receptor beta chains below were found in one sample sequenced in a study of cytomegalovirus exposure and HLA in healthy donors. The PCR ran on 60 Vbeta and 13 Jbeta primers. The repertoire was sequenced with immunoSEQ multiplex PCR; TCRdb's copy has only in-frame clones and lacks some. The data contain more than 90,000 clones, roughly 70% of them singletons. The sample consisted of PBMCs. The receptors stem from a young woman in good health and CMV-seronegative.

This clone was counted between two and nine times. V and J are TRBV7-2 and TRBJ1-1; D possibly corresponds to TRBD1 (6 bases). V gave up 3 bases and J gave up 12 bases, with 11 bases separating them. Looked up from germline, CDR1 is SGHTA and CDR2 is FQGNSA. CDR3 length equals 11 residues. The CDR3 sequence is CASSLGGGTFF. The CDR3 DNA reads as TGTGCCAGCAGCTTGGGAGGGGGGACTTTCTTT.

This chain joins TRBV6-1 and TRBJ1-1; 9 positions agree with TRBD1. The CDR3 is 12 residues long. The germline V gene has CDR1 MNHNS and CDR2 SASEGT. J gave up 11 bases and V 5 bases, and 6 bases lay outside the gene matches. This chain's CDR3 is CASSRDRVSAFF. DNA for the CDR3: TGTGCCAGCAGTCGGGACAGGGTGAGCGCTTTCTTT.

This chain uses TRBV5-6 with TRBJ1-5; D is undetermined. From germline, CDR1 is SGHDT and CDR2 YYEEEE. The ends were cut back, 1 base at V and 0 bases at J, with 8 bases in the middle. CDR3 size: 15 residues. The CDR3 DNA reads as TGTGCCAGCAGCTTGTATCGGTATAGCAATCAGCCCCAGCATTTT. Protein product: CASSLYRYSNQPQHF. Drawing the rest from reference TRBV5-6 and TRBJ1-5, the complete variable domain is DAGVTQSPTHLIKTRGQQVTLRCSPKSGHDTVSWYQQALGQGPQFIFQYYEEEERQRGNFPDRFSGHQFPNYSSELNVNALLLGDSALYLCASSLYRYSNQPQHFGDGTRLSIL.

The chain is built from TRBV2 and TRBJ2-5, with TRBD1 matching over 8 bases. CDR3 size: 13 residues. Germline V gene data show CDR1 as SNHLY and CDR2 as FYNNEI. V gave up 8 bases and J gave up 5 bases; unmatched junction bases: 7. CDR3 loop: CASAGQGRETQYF. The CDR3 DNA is TGTGCCAGCGCCGGACAGGGAAGGGAGACCCAGTACTTC.

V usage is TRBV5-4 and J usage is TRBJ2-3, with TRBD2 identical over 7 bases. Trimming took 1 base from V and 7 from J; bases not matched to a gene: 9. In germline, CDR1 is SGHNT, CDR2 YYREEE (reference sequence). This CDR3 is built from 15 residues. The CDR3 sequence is CASSLLEASGHTQYF. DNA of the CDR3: TGTGCCAGCAGCTTGCTAGAGGCTAGCGGCCATACGCAGTATTTT. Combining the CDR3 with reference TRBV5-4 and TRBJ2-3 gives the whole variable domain ETGVTQSPTHLIKTRGQQVTLRCSSQSGHNTVSWYQQALGQGPQFIFQYYREEENGRGNFPPRFSGLQFPNYSSELNVNALELDDSALYLCASSLLEASGHTQYFGPGTRLTVL.

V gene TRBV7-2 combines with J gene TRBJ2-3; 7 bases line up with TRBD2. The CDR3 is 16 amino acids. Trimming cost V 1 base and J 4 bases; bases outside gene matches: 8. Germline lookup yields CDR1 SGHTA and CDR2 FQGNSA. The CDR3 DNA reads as TGTGCCAGCAGCTTAGGCGGGGGTATTGGGGCAGATACGCAGTATTTT. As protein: CASSLGGGIGADTQYF.

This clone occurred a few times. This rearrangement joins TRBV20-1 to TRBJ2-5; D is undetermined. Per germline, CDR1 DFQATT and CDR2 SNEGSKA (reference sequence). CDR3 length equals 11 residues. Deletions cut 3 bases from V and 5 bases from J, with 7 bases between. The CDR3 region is CSASSMETQYF. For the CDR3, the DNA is TGCAGTGCTAGTTCCATGGAGACCCAGTACTTC.

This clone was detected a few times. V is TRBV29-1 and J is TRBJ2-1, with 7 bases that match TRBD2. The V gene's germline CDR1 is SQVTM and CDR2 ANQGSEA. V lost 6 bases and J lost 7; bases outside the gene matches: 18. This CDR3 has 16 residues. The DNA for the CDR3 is TGCAGCGTCGCACGAAGCGGGAACGTGGGGGGTAATGAGCAGTTCTTC. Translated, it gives CSVARSGNVGGNEQFF.

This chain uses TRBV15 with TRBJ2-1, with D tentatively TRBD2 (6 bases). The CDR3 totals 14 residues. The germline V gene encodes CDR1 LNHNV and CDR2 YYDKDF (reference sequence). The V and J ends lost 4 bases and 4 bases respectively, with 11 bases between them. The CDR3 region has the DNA TGTGCCACCAGCATAGGGACTCGGTACAATGAGCAGTTCTTC. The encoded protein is CATSIGTRYNEQFF.

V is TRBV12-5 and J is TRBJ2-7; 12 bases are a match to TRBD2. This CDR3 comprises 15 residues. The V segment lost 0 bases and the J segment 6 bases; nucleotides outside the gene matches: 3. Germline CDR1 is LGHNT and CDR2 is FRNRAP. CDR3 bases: TGTGCTAGTGGTTTGGTGACTAGCGGGAGCCCCGAGCAGTACTTC. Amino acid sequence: CASGLVTSGSPEQYF.

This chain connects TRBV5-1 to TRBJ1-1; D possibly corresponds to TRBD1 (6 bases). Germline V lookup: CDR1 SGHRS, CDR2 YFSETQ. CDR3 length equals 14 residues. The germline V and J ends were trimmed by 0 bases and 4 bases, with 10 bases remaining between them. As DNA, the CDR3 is TGCGCCAGCAGCTTGGCAGGGGAGGGCACTGAAGCTTTCTTT. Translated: CASSLAGEGTEAFF. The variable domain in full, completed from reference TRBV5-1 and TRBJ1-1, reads KAGVTQTPRYLIKTRGQQVTLSCSPISGHRSVSWYQQTPGQGLQFLFEYFSETQRNKGNFPGRFSGRQFSNSRSEMNVSTLELGDSALYLCASSLAGEGTEAFFGQGTRLTVV.

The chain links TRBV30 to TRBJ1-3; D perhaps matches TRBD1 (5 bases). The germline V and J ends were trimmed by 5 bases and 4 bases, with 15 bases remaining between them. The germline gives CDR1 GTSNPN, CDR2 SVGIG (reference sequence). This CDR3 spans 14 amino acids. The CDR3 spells CAWSQGLAGNTIYF. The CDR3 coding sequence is TGTGCCTGGTCCCAGGGCCTGGCGGGAAACACCATATATTTT.

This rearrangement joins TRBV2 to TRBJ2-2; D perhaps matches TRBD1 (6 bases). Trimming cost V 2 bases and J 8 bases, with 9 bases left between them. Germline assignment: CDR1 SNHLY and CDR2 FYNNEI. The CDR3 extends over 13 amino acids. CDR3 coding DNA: TGTGCCAGCAGTGAATCAGGGGATGGGGAGCTGTTTTTT. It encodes CASSESGDGELFF.

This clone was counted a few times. Here the CDR3 reads CASSFRRDGGYYGYTF. Written as DNA, the CDR3 is TGTGCCAGCAGTTTCCGCCGGGACGGGGGGTACTATGGCTACACCTTC. The V gene is TRBV5-6, the J gene TRBJ1-2; D possibly corresponds to TRBD1 (5 bases). Trimming cost V 5 bases and J 3 bases, with 20 bases left between them. The CDR3 has 16 amino acids. CDR1 and CDR2 from the germline V gene are SGHDT and YYEEEE.

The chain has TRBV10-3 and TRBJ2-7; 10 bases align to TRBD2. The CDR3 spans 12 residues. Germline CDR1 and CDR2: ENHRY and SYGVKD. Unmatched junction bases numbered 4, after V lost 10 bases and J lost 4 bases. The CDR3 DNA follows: TGTGCCACAGGGACTAGCGAGTACGAGCAGTACTTC. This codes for CATGTSEYEQYF.

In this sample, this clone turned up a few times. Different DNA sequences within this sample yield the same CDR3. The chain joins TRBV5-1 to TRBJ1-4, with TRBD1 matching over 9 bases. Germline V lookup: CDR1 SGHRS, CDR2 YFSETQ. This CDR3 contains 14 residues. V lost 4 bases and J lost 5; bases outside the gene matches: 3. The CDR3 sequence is CASSPGQGNEKLFF. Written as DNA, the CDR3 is TGCGCCAGCAGCCCTGGACAGGGGAATGAAAAACTGTTTTTT. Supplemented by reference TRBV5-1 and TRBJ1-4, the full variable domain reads KAGVTQTPRYLIKTRGQQVTLSCSPISGHRSVSWYQQTPGQGLQFLFEYFSETQRNKGNFPGRFSGRQFSNSRSEMNVSTLELGDSALYLCASSPGQGNEKLFFGSGTQLSVL.

Here the CDR3 reads CASSRIVTKNTEAFF. CDR3 DNA: TGTGCCAGTAGTAGAATAGTTACCAAGAACACTGAAGCTTTCTTT. The chain recombines TRBV19 with TRBJ1-1; no definite D call. Germline V lookup: CDR1 LNHDA, CDR2 SQIVND (reference sequence). The ends were cut back, 4 bases at V and 1 base at J, with 13 bases in the middle. The CDR3 is 15 residues long.

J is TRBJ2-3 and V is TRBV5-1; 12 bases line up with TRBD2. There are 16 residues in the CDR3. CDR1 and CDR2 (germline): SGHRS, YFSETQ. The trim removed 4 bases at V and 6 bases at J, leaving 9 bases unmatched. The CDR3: CASSGTTSGSGDTQYF. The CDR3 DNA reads TGCGCCAGCAGCGGGACGACTAGCGGGAGCGGGGATACGCAGTATTTT.

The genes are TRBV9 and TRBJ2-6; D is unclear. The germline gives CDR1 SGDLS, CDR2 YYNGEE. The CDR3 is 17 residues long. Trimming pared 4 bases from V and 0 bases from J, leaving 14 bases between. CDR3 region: CASSPLLSPSGANVLTF. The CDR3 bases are TGTGCCAGCAGCCCCCTTCTCAGTCCCTCTGGGGCCAACGTCCTGACTTTC.

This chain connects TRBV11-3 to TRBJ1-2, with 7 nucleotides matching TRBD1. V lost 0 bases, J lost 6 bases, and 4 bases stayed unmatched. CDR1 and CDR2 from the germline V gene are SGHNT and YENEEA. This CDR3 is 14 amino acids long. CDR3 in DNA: TGTGCCAGCAGCTTAGAGGCGACAGGGCATGGCTACACCTTC. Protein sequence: CASSLEATGHGYTF.